Below are 26 T cell receptor beta chains sequenced from a single sample in a study of blood T cells in healthy people across ages. Together with a sample-barcoded 5' primer, a J-beta primer mix was included in a second PCR lasting about 7 to 11 cycles. In TCRdb, the 5' RACE reads were re-called with MiXCR into one record per CDR3 protein. The sample records roughly 1.9 million distinct CDR3 sequences, 30% to 40% being singletons. The specimen sequenced was blood. Receptors were obtained from a human donor in good health.

This chain uses TRBV7-9 with TRBJ2-3, with a weak D call TRBD2 (6 bases). The CDR3 loop spans 17 amino acids. Germline CDR1 reads SEHNR; CDR2 reads FQNEAQ (reference sequence). Between the trimmed V and J ends, which lost 5 bases and 2 bases, there was a span of 20 bases. For the CDR3, the DNA is TGTGCCAGCAGCCACACCGCGGCGGGGCTACTCACAGATACGCAGTATTTT. Translated, it gives CASSHTAAGLLTDTQYF.

The chain recombines TRBV20-1 with TRBJ2-3; 8 nucleotides line up with TRBD2. The CDR3 covers 16 residues. V lost 0 bases, J lost 4 bases, and 9 bases stayed unmatched. Germline V gene data show CDR1 as DFQATT and CDR2 as SNEGSKA (reference sequence). CDR3 nucleotide sequence: TGCAGTGCTAGAGATCGAAACGGGGGGGCACCAGATACGCAGTATTTT. As protein: CSARDRNGGAPDTQYF.

The rearrangement uses TRBV20-1 and TRBJ2-6; D gene uncertain. Germline V gene lookup returns CDR1 DFQATT and CDR2 SNEGSKA (reference sequence). V was trimmed by 6 bases and J by 2 bases, leaving 11 bases between them. The CDR3 is made up of 14 amino acids. CDR3 coding DNA: TGCAGTGCGTCACCCTTAACTGGGGCCAACGTCCTGACTTTC. Protein sequence: CSASPLTGANVLTF.

This clonotype was counted ten times or more. The rearrangement joins TRBV29-1 to TRBJ2-1; perhaps TRBD2 as D (6 bases). CDR3 length: 15 residues. From germline, CDR1 is SQVTM and CDR2 ANQGSEA. Trimming removed 7 bases from V and 4 bases from J, with 20 bases in between. The CDR3 here is CSARGGERRYNEQFF. In nucleotides, the CDR3 is TGCAGCGCCAGAGGCGGGGAGAGGAGGTACAATGAGCAGTTCTTC.

J is TRBJ2-1 and V is TRBV25-1; 8 bases align to TRBD2. Germline-derived CDR1 and CDR2 are MGHDK and SYGVNS. This CDR3 region has 18 residues. Losses at the gene ends were 3 bases for V and 4 bases for J; bases not matched to a gene: 14. The CDR3, as DNA: TGTGCCAGCAGTGACAAAGGGCCAGCGGGAGTTCTTTACAATGAGCAGTTCTTC. Translation gives CASSDKGPAGVLYNEQFF. Drawing the rest from reference TRBV25-1 and TRBJ2-1, the complete variable domain is EADIYQTPRYLVIGTGKKITLECSQTMGHDKMYWYQQDPGMELHLIHYSYGVNSTEKGDLSSESTVSRIRTEHFPLTLESARPSHTSQYLCASSDKGPAGVLYNEQFFGPGTRLTVL.

The chain carries TRBV24-1 and TRBJ1-2; weak D call: TRBD1 (5 bases). CDR3 size: 15 residues. The germline gives CDR1 KGHDR, CDR2 SFDVKD. The V end lost 10 bases, the J end lost 3 bases, and 20 bases lay between the germline ends. As DNA, the CDR3 is TGTGCCACTCATCCTGGGGGACCGGTCCACTATGGCTACACCTTC. It specifies CATHPGGPVHYGYTF.

There are a few counts of this clonotype. The chain employs TRBV29-1 and TRBJ1-1; D is ambiguous. Germline V gene data show CDR1 as SQVTM and CDR2 as ANQGSEA. The CDR3 is made up of 12 amino acids. V lost 4 bases and J 2 bases, leaving 8 bases between the germline ends. The CDR3 DNA reads TGCAGCGTTGTTGCCAGTAACACTGAAGCTTTCTTT. Its protein product is CSVVASNTEAFF.

V is TRBV29-1 and J is TRBJ2-3, with D unclear. Trimming stripped 4 bases from V and 2 bases from J, with 13 bases between. The germline V gene has CDR1 SQVTM and CDR2 ANQGSEA. The CDR3 totals 14 residues. Written as DNA, the CDR3 is TGCAGCGTTGGGGCCCGGTTAATCACAGATACGCAGTATTTT. It encodes CSVGARLITDTQYF.

The V and J genes are TRBV15 and TRBJ2-3; D possibly corresponds to TRBD2 (6 bases). This CDR3 has 12 amino acids. Germline CDR1 reads LNHNV; CDR2 reads YYDKDF (reference sequence). Between the trimmed V and J ends, which lost 5 bases and 7 bases, there was a span of 10 bases. CDR3: CATSQGLNTQYF. CDR3 in DNA: TGTGCCACCAGCCAGGGACTTAATACGCAGTATTTT.

The genes are TRBV9 and TRBJ2-2; D unresolved. The CDR3 runs to 17 residues. Trimming stripped 0 bases from V and 5 bases from J, with 17 bases between. The germline CDR1 and CDR2 sequences are SGDLS and YYNGEE. The DNA for the CDR3 is TGTGCCAGCAGCGTAGCCGGTTATCCGCTTTGGACCGGGGAGCTGTTTTTT. Residues: CASSVAGYPLWTGELFF.

The chain has TRBV6-6 and TRBJ1-5, with a possible D match to TRBD1 (5 bases). The CDR3 runs to 16 residues. The ends were cut back, 6 bases at V and 2 bases at J, with 17 bases in the middle. The germline V gene encodes CDR1 MNHNY and CDR2 SVGAGI (reference sequence). The CDR3 DNA follows: TGTGCCAGCAGCCCCATGGGGCTTTGGGGCAATCAGCCCCAGCATTTT. It yields the protein CASSPMGLWGNQPQHF.

The V and J genes are TRBV7-2 and TRBJ2-7; D may be TRBD1 (6 bases). Per germline, CDR1 SGHTA and CDR2 FQGNSA. V dropped 0 bases and J dropped 9 bases, with 15 bases sitting between them. This CDR3 comprises 14 residues. CDR3 sequence reads: CASSLAAGVCVQYF. The DNA for the CDR3 is TGTGCCAGCAGCTTAGCGGCAGGGGTCTGCGTGCAGTACTTC.

The CDR3 here is CSAAGAVADTQYF. As DNA, the CDR3 is TGCAGTGCTGCTGGGGCAGTGGCAGATACGCAGTATTTT. The genes are TRBV20-1 and TRBJ2-3, with D perhaps TRBD1 (5 bases). V was trimmed by 5 bases and J by 4 bases, leaving 13 bases between them. The CDR3 length is 13 residues. CDR1 and CDR2 (germline): DFQATT, SNEGSKA (reference sequence).

This clonotype has a handful of counts. This chain links TRBV7-3 with TRBJ2-1, with a tentative D call TRBD2 (5 bases). CDR1 SGHTA and CDR2 FQGTGA come from the germline V gene. CDR3 length: 13 amino acids. Trimming cost V 1 base and J 12 bases, with 13 bases left between them. Written as DNA, the CDR3 is TGTGCCAGCAGCTTAAGTTCGCTAGCTTCGCAGTTCTTC. As protein: CASSLSSLASQFF. Supplemented by reference TRBV7-3 and TRBJ2-1, the full variable domain reads GAGVSQTPSNKVTEKGKYVELRCDPISGHTALYWYRQSLGQGPEFLIYFQGTGAADDSGLPNDRFFAVRPEGSVSTLKIQRTERGDSAVYLCASSLSSLASQFFGPGTRLTVL.

For the CDR3, the DNA is TGCGCCAGCAGCTCTGCGGGACAGGTGATCACCGGGGAGCTGTTTTTT. Translation: CASSSAGQVITGELFF. The rearrangement links TRBV5-1 to TRBJ2-2; 8 bases fit TRBD1. From germline, CDR1 is SGHRS and CDR2 YFSETQ. CDR3 length: 16 amino acids. Germline trimming cut 3 bases from V and 4 bases from J; bases unmatched to any gene: 8.

This chain links TRBV6-2 or TRBV6-3 with TRBJ1-1, with D uncertain. V was pared by 4 bases and J by 10 bases, with 10 bases between. Germline assignment: CDR1 MNHEY and CDR2 SVGEGT. CDR3 length: 11 residues. The DNA for the CDR3 is TGTGCCAGCAGTTCCCCTAGGAGAGCTTTCTTT. It translates to CASSSPRRAFF.

This chain joins TRBV6-2 or TRBV6-3 and TRBJ2-3; the D gene is possibly TRBD2 (7 bases). Deletions cut 7 bases from V and 5 bases from J, with 22 bases between. Germline CDR1 and CDR2: MNHEY and SVGEGT. This CDR3 has 16 residues. In DNA, the CDR3 is TGTGCCAGCACCGACCCCTATGGGGGGGGCGGAGATACGCAGTATTTT. Translating it yields CASTDPYGGGGDTQYF.

J is TRBJ1-4 and V is TRBV12-3 or TRBV12-4, with TRBD1 matching 7 bases. CDR3 size: 13 residues. V dropped 7 bases and J dropped 8; count of bases not matched to a gene: 7. The CDR3 nucleotides are TGTGCCAGCATGGAGGGGGCAAGGGAAAAACTGTTTTTT. Protein: CASMEGAREKLFF.

The chain couples TRBV7-6 to TRBJ2-7; 7 nucleotides align to TRBD1. The length of the CDR3 is 16 residues. V trimming: 1 base; J trimming: 3 bases; junction bases outside the gene matches: 9. CDR1 is SGHVS and CDR2 is FNYEAQ in the germline V gene. Here the CDR3 reads CASSLETGQSSYEQYF. In DNA, the CDR3 is TGTGCCAGCAGCTTAGAAACGGGACAGTCTAGCTACGAGCAGTACTTC. Full variable domain (missing parts from reference TRBV7-6 and TRBJ2-7): GAGVSQSPRYKVTKRGQDVALRCDPISGHVSLYWYRQALGQGPEFLTYFNYEAQQDKSGLPNDRFSAERPEGSISTLTIQRTEQRDSAMYRCASSLETGQSSYEQYFGPGTRLTVT.

In this sample, this clonotype turned up a few times. CDR3 loop: CASSQATGQVEKLFF. CDR3 bases: TGCGCCAGCAGCCAGGCCACGGGACAAGTTGAAAAACTGTTTTTT. V gene TRBV4-3 combines with J gene TRBJ1-4; TRBD1 might be the D (6 bases). The length of the CDR3 is 15 residues. V lost 3 bases to trimming and J lost 7 bases, with 15 bases between them. The V gene's germline CDR1 is LGHNA and CDR2 YSLEER.

In this sample, this clonotype turned up a few times. A junction end diverges from the germline sequence, so it may reflect a read error. This chain joins TRBV9 and TRBJ2-6; D is perhaps TRBD1 (5 bases). CDR1 is SGDLS, CDR2 YYNGEE, per germline. CDR3 length equals 15 residues. Written as DNA, the CDR3 is TGTGCCAGCAGCGTGACTCTATCTGGGGCCAACGTCCGGACTTTC. Amino acid sequence: CASSVTLSGANVRTF.

The table lists this clonotype with a few counts. The chain couples TRBV9 to TRBJ2-1; 8 bases line up with TRBD2. J was trimmed by 5 bases and V by 0 bases; bases with no gene match: 1. The CDR3 consists of 14 residues. Germline CDR1 and CDR2: SGDLS and YYNGEE. Here the CDR3 DNA reads TGTGCCAGCAGCGTAGGAGCGGGGGACAATGAGCAGTTCTTC. Translation gives CASSVGAGDNEQFF.

This clonotype was observed a handful of times. The V gene is TRBV4-1, the J gene TRBJ2-5; unclear D gene. V was pared by 2 bases and J by 1 base, with 8 bases between. The CDR3 loop spans 14 amino acids. Germline V gene data show CDR1 as MGHRA and CDR2 as YSYEKL. The CDR3 sequence: CASSQRHIQETQYF. As DNA, the CDR3 is TGCGCCAGCAGCCAAAGACATATCCAAGAGACCCAGTACTTC.

V gene TRBV4-2 combines with J gene TRBJ2-7; D gene uncertain. Looked up from germline, CDR1 is LGHNA and CDR2 is YNFKEQ. The germline V and J ends were trimmed by 0 bases and 0 bases, with 15 bases remaining between them. The length of the CDR3 is 17 residues. CDR3: CASSQEESQYSSYEQYF. CDR3 bases: TGTGCCAGCAGCCAAGAAGAGAGCCAATATAGCTCCTACGAGCAGTACTTC.

CDR3 sequence (DNA): TGTGCCAGCAGCGTAGCCCCGACAGAAGACACTGAAGCTTTCTTT. This sequence encodes CASSVAPTEDTEAFF. The chain recombines TRBV9 with TRBJ1-1; D perhaps matches TRBD1 (5 bases). This CDR3 has 15 residues. Germline assignment: CDR1 SGDLS and CDR2 YYNGEE. Between the trimmed V and J ends, which lost 0 bases and 3 bases, there was a span of 12 bases. Variable domain in full (rest from reference TRBV9 and TRBJ1-1): DSGVTQTPKHLITATGQRVTLRCSPRSGDLSVYWYQQSLDQGLQFLIQYYNGEERAKGNILERFSAQQFPDLHSELNLSSLELGDSALYFCASSVAPTEDTEAFFGQGTRLTVV.

The chain combines TRBV5-1 with TRBJ2-3, with D tentatively TRBD1 (6 bases). The CDR3 loop spans 15 amino acids. Germline V gene lookup returns CDR1 SGHRS and CDR2 YFSETQ. Trimming shortened V by 2 bases and J by 2 bases, and 12 bases separated the two germline ends. CDR3 region: CASSFNGQPTDTQYF. Here the CDR3 DNA reads TGCGCCAGCAGCTTTAACGGACAGCCCACAGATACGCAGTATTTT.